A single sample is the source of the 29 T cell receptor beta chains below, sequenced in a study of shared clonotypes between healthy human individuals. Profiled with immunoSEQ multiplex PCR; TCRdb holds only in-frame clones, not every one. This sample has about 960,000 clones; over 75% occur once, and the top ten carry approximately 1.5%. The source material was memory CD4+ T cells sorted from blood. Subset here: CD45RA-negative fraction. Receptor source: a young man in good health.

The rearrangement joins TRBV28 to TRBJ1-5; no clear D. This CDR3 has 14 residues. From germline, CDR1 is MDHEN and CDR2 SYDVKM. Trimming took off 5 bases at V and 4 bases at J, with 12 bases between the two ends. In nucleotides, the CDR3 is TGTGCCAGCAGTCGGGGTGCCCGTAATCAGCCCCAGCATTTT. Translating it yields CASSRGARNQPQHF.

The sample holds a few counts of this clone. This chain links TRBV30 with TRBJ2-7; TRBD1 matches 8 bases. The CDR3 runs to 13 residues. Germline CDR1 is GTSNPN and CDR2 is SVGIG (reference sequence). With V trimmed by 3 bases and J by 0 bases, 1 base remained unmatched. CDR3 sequence (DNA): TGTGCCTGGAGGGACAGGGTCTCCTACGAGCAGTACTTC. This encodes CAWRDRVSYEQYF.

The chain uses TRBV5-1 and TRBJ2-5; TRBD2 matches 8 bases. Trimming at V came to 3 bases and at J to 4 bases, leaving 5 bases not matched to a gene. The length of the CDR3 is 14 residues. Germline V lookup: CDR1 SGHRS, CDR2 YFSETQ. In DNA form, the CDR3 reads TGCGCCAGCAGCTCGACTAGCGCAGGAGAGACCCAGTACTTC. Its translation is CASSSTSAGETQYF.

V and J are TRBV7-8 and TRBJ2-7; perhaps TRBD2 as D (5 bases). Germline-derived CDR1 and CDR2 are SGHVS and FQNEAQ. V was pared by 5 bases and J by 5 bases, with 13 bases between. The CDR3 spans 13 residues. CDR3 sequence (DNA): TGTGCCAGCAGCCCCACTAGAGCCCACGAGCAGTACTTC. It encodes CASSPTRAHEQYF.

The rearrangement links TRBV4-3 to TRBJ1-3; D gene uncertain. The CDR3 loop spans 13 amino acids. The V and J ends lost 0 bases and 4 bases respectively, with 4 bases between them. The germline CDR1 and CDR2 sequences are LGHNA and YSLEER. The CDR3 nucleotides are TGCGCCAGCAGCCAAGAACCCGGAAACACCATATATTTT. Protein product: CASSQEPGNTIYF.

J is TRBJ2-2 and V is TRBV18; D might be TRBD2 (8 bases). Trimming pared 0 bases from V and 0 bases from J, leaving 14 bases between. Germline loops: CDR1 KGHSH, CDR2 LQKENI. The CDR3 is 18 residues long. The CDR3 DNA follows: TGTGCCAGCTCACCACCCAGACAGGGACTAGCGAACACCGGGGAGCTGTTTTTT. It translates to CASSPPRQGLANTGELFF.

This rearrangement joins TRBV15 to TRBJ1-1; no clear D gene. CDR3 size: 14 residues. V lost 0 bases and J lost 1, with 6 bases in between. Germline CDR1 LNHNV, CDR2 YYDKDF (reference sequence). DNA of the CDR3: TGTGCCACCAGCAGAGACCGCTCGAACACTGAAGCTTTCTTT. Its translation is CATSRDRSNTEAFF.

This sequence joins TRBV28 and TRBJ2-1; possibly TRBD2 for D (5 bases). The CDR3 contains 13 residues. Germline V gives CDR1 MDHEN, CDR2 SYDVKM. The V end was cut by 7 bases, the J end by 2 bases, with 9 bases between. CDR3 nucleotide sequence: TGTGCCAGCACTGGACTCCCCTACAATGAGCAGTTCTTC. It yields the protein CASTGLPYNEQFF.

The chain combines TRBV5-1 with TRBJ1-2; D possibly corresponds to TRBD1 (6 bases). Between the trimmed V and J ends, which lost 7 bases and 7 bases, there was a span of 23 bases. The CDR3 consists of 15 residues. CDR1 is SGHRS, CDR2 YFSETQ, per germline. The CDR3 loop is CASFQDSPGGGGYTF. CDR3 DNA sequence: TGCGCCAGCTTCCAGGACAGCCCTGGTGGGGGTGGCTACACCTTC.

V is TRBV28 and J is TRBJ1-2; D call uncertain. With 3 bases removed from V and 3 bases from J, the gap between germline ends came to 8 bases. CDR1 is MDHEN, CDR2 SYDVKM, per germline. CDR3 size: 13 residues. CDR3 nucleotide sequence: TGTGCCAGCAGTTTGCAGGTGGACTATGGCTACACCTTC. Its protein product is CASSLQVDYGYTF.

DNA for the CDR3: TGTGCCAGCAGCTCCCAAGCGGGGGCCTACGAGCAGTACTTC. Its protein is CASSSQAGAYEQYF. The gene calls are TRBV7-2 and TRBJ2-7; 8 positions agree with TRBD2. CDR1 SGHTA and CDR2 FQGNSA come from the germline V gene. The J segment lost 2 bases and the V segment lost 4 bases, leaving 4 bases of the junction unmatched. The CDR3 is 14 residues long.

This clone was counted a few times. The CDR3 DNA reads as TGTGCCAGCAGTTCCAACAGGGGTTCTAACTATGGCTACACCTTC. It yields the protein CASSSNRGSNYGYTF. This rearrangement joins TRBV27 to TRBJ1-2, with 7 bases identical to TRBD1. J was trimmed by 0 bases and V by 4 bases; bases with no gene match: 5. The CDR3 contains 15 residues. Germline V lookup: CDR1 MNHEY, CDR2 SMNVEV (reference sequence).

The V call is TRBV5-1, the J call TRBJ2-1; D is perhaps TRBD2 (6 bases). The ends were cut back, 1 base at V and 9 bases at J, with 17 bases in the middle. This CDR3 spans 15 amino acids. Germline CDR1 and CDR2: SGHRS and YFSETQ. CDR3 region: CASSLTSTRLSEQFF. The CDR3 nucleotides read TGCGCCAGCAGCTTGACCTCGACTAGATTGAGTGAGCAGTTCTTC.

This clone was observed once. This chain uses TRBV7-8 with TRBJ2-3; no clear D. The V and J ends lost 3 bases and 5 bases respectively, with 15 bases between them. This CDR3 comprises 15 residues. Germline CDR1 SGHVS, CDR2 FQNEAQ. CDR3 region: CASSFSFYALDTQYF. CDR3 bases: TGTGCCAGCAGCTTCTCTTTCTATGCATTAGATACGCAGTATTTT.

The chain carries TRBV28 and TRBJ1-2; 7 positions match TRBD1. The CDR3 extends over 14 amino acids. Germline-derived CDR1 and CDR2 are MDHEN and SYDVKM. V was pared by 5 bases and J by 6 bases, with 9 bases of the junction left unmatched. CDR3 region: CASSPQGNQNGYTF. CDR3 nucleotide sequence: TGTGCCAGCAGTCCACAGGGGAATCAGAATGGCTACACCTTC.

This chain connects TRBV5-1 to TRBJ2-7; D gene unclear. Germline CDR1 and CDR2: SGHRS and YFSETQ. V was cut by 0 bases and J by 1 base, with 8 bases left in between. This CDR3 spans 14 amino acids. The CDR3 spells CASSLGGHSYEQYF. The DNA for the CDR3 is TGCGCCAGCAGCTTGGGTGGGCATTCCTACGAGCAGTACTTC.

This clone has a single count. The chain couples TRBV7-2 to TRBJ2-7, with TRBD2 as a possible D gene (7 bases). The CDR3 runs 15 residues. V lost 2 bases to trimming and J lost 7 bases, with 18 bases between them. Germline CDR1 and CDR2: SGHTA and FQGNSA. The CDR3 reads CASSLFGGQETEQYF. In DNA form, the CDR3 reads TGTGCCAGCAGCTTATTCGGGGGGCAAGAAACGGAGCAGTACTTC.

The chain employs TRBV6-5 and TRBJ1-2; a possible D gene is TRBD1 (6 bases). Trimming removed 6 bases from V and 6 bases from J, with 17 bases in between. The germline gives CDR1 MNHEY, CDR2 SVGAGI. The CDR3 runs 14 residues. The DNA of the CDR3 is TGTGCCAGCAGACCCACGAACAGGGTCGATGGCTACACCTTC. Translation: CASRPTNRVDGYTF.

This clone was seen a single time. A junction boundary mismatches the germline segment, possibly from a read error. The CDR3 sequence is CASTIDTAPGTIYF. CDR3 nucleotides: TGTGCCAGTACTATAGATACAGCTCCGGGCACCATATATTTT. The chain joins TRBV19 to TRBJ1-3; no reliable D call. The germline V gene has CDR1 LNHDA and CDR2 SQIVND (reference sequence). The CDR3 has 14 amino acids.

This clone appeared a few times. For the CDR3, the DNA is TGTGCCAGCAGCTTATGGACAATTTCACCCCTCCACTTT. Amino acids: CASSLWTISPLHF. This chain joins TRBV7-9 and TRBJ1-6; D might be TRBD1 (5 bases). Germline V gene data show CDR1 as SEHNR and CDR2 as FQNEAQ (reference sequence). V was shortened by 2 bases and J by 9 bases, with 8 bases between the two germline ends. The CDR3 has 13 residues.

The genes are TRBV18 and TRBJ1-1; no reliable D call. CDR3 length equals 13 residues. Between the trimmed V and J ends, which lost 5 bases and 1 base, there was a span of 8 bases. Germline CDR1 and CDR2: KGHSH and LQKENI. CDR3 in amino acids: CASSSPENTEAFF. The CDR3 region has the DNA TGTGCCAGCTCAAGCCCCGAGAACACTGAAGCTTTCTTT.

This clone has a handful of counts. The chain combines TRBV19 with TRBJ2-2; perhaps TRBD2 as D (6 bases). Per the germline V gene, CDR1 is LNHDA and CDR2 is SQIVND (reference sequence). The CDR3 covers 15 residues. The ends were cut back, 3 bases at V and 7 bases at J, with 15 bases in the middle. CDR3 amino acids: CASSIGGTSSGELFF. CDR3 bases: TGTGCCAGTAGTATTGGCGGGACCTCAAGCGGGGAGCTGTTTTTT.

This clone was observed a single time. The chain has TRBV28 and TRBJ1-3; 8 nucleotides line up with TRBD1. The junction had 6 bases not matched to a gene; V was cut back by 5 bases and J by 0 bases. The CDR3 sequence is 16 residues long. Germline loops: CDR1 MDHEN, CDR2 SYDVKM. The CDR3 protein is CASSLVTGGSGNTIYF. CDR3 sequence (DNA): TGTGCCAGCAGTCTAGTAACAGGGGGCTCTGGAAACACCATATATTTT.

This chain uses TRBV7-6 with TRBJ2-7, with D unclear. The length of the CDR3 is 12 residues. Deletions cut 4 bases from V and 3 bases from J, with 7 bases between. Per germline, CDR1 SGHVS and CDR2 FNYEAQ. For the CDR3, the DNA is TGTGCCAGCAGCTCCGAGGACTACGAGCAGTACTTC. It is translated as CASSSEDYEQYF.

This clone appeared a few times. This chain uses TRBV30 with TRBJ1-5; no clear D. CDR3 length equals 14 residues. Trimming stripped 2 bases from V and 2 bases from J, with 10 bases between. The germline CDR1 and CDR2 sequences are GTSNPN and SVGIG (reference sequence). CDR3 region: CAWSSGGGNQPQHF. The CDR3, as DNA: TGTGCCTGGAGTTCGGGAGGAGGCAATCAGCCCCAGCATTTT.

The chain joins TRBV5-1 to TRBJ2-4; the D gene is possibly TRBD1 (6 bases). Trimming removed 8 bases at V and 2 bases at J, with 20 bases between. CDR1 SGHRS and CDR2 YFSETQ come from the germline V gene. This CDR3 is 16 amino acids long. Here the CDR3 reads CASHPGQRSTKNIQYF. As DNA, the CDR3 is TGCGCCAGTCACCCGGGACAACGCTCAACCAAAAACATTCAGTACTTC.

This sequence joins TRBV6-6 and TRBJ2-5; 14 bases fit TRBD2. This CDR3 has 15 amino acids. J gave up 4 bases and V 9 bases, and 7 bases lay outside the gene matches. CDR1 and CDR2 (germline): MNHNY, SVGAGI (reference sequence). The CDR3 nucleotides are TGTGCCAGTGGGGGACTAGCGGGAGTCAGAGAGACCCAGTACTTC. This sequence encodes CASGGLAGVRETQYF.

The chain combines TRBV7-6 with TRBJ2-1; 8 bases match TRBD2. V was clipped by 0 bases and J by 5 bases; unmatched bases: 3. Germline V lookup: CDR1 SGHVS, CDR2 FNYEAQ. The CDR3 covers 15 residues. The CDR3 DNA follows: TGTGCCAGCAGCTTAGCGTCTAGCGGGCACAATGAGCAGTTCTTC. It encodes CASSLASSGHNEQFF.

The genes are TRBV19 and TRBJ2-5, with a tentative D call TRBD2 (6 bases). The CDR3 is 15 residues long. Germline lookup yields CDR1 LNHDA and CDR2 SQIVND (reference sequence). V was trimmed by 4 bases and J by 2 bases, leaving 14 bases between them. CDR3 amino acids: CASSRSGSLQETQYF. In nucleotides, the CDR3 is TGTGCCAGTAGTAGATCCGGGAGCTTGCAAGAGACCCAGTACTTC.